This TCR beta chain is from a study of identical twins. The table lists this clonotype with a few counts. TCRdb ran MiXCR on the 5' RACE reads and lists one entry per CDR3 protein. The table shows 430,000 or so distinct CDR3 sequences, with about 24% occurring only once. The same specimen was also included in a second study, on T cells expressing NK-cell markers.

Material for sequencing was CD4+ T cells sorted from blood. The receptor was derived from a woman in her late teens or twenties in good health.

The CDR3 DNA follows: TGCGCCAGCAGCTTAGAAGGATCCTCTGGGGCCAACGTCCTGACTTTC. Translated, it gives CASSLEGSSGANVLTF. This sequence joins TRBV5-1 and TRBJ2-6; the D is unclear. The germline V gene encodes CDR1 SGHRS and CDR2 YFSETQ. The CDR3 runs to 16 residues. Deletions cut 2 bases from V and 0 bases from J, with 9 bases between.